This T cell receptor (beta chain) appears in the sequencing data of a study of T cells in Graves' hyperthyroidism and ophthalmopathy (dated by TCRdb to the late 2010s). For context, the study as a whole: Peripheral blood samples were taken at the time of initial diagnosis, prior to any treatment. In over five Graves' hyperthyroidism patients, the study also compared T-cell repertoires from thyroid tissue with T-cell repertoires from blood. The paper describes TCR Vbeta CDR3 sequencing of 135 peripheral blood samples, made up of 43 ophthalmopathy patients, roughly 72 hyperthyroidism patients and roughly 17 progressor patients. The 90 to 100 discovery patients were randomly divided into training and test sets at a 7:3 ratio. A discovery cohort of about 100 patients, about 43 with Graves' ophthalmopathy and approximately 60 with stable Graves' hyperthyroidism, was used to find distinguishing TCR V-J signatures. Following sampling, methimazole starting at 30 mg daily was given to hyperthyroidism patients, and high-dose intravenous methylprednisolone was given to ophthalmopathy patients. An independent validation cohort of 18 to 20 hyperthyroidism patients and approximately 16 patients who later progressed to ophthalmopathy tested prospective prediction of ophthalmopathy. Study-wide conclusions, independent of this receptor: During validation, the model predicted progression to ophthalmopathy a median of around 6 months ahead of onset, with around 70% sensitivity and around 72% specificity. Blood samples also contained most of the expanded thyroid clonotypes (frequency above 0.001), which suggests that blood repertoires may reflect thyroid immune responses. No statistical method was used to fix the sample size in advance, and group allocation was not hidden from the investigators. Ophthalmopathy was separated from stable hyperthyroidism by a 13 V-J signature model, with over 85% sensitivity and about 81% specificity obtained in cross-validation and 80%/75% obtained in testing.

Graves' hyperthyroidism was defined as stable when no progression to ophthalmopathy occurred over 18 months of follow-up. Hyperthyroidism patients were newly diagnosed, with disease duration under 2 months, and aged 18 to 65 years. Any patient with an uncontrolled infection, another autoimmune disease, pregnancy or lactation was excluded. Diagnoses relied on clinical symptoms, serum thyroxine and TRAb, thyroid ultrasound and orbital computed tomography. Ficoll-Paque density gradient centrifugation was used to isolate PBMCs from around 10 ml of fresh peripheral blood. Total RNA was extracted with Trizol reagent, and quality was checked on an Agilent 2100 Bioanalyzer. This clonotype was counted many times. The antigen this receptor binds is unknown. The sample holds no much larger clone one base away, and base qualities are not on file. Sequences SGHTA (CDR1) and FQGNSA (CDR2) are obtained from the germline V gene. CDR3 length: 17 amino acids, cysteine to phenylalanine. Only the CDR3 part of the read is kept: 51 bases, read in frame from the first base. V loses 4 bases at its end and J loses 2 bases; junction bases beyond the gene matches: 12.

The TCR beta CDR3 regions were amplified from the RNA transcripts. A first-round RT-PCR of the TCR CDR3 used the HTBI primer set with the Qiagen OneStep RT-PCR kit. The libraries were constructed in a second round of multiplex PCR and then size-selected and purified. Sequencing of the libraries was done on an Illumina HiSeq2000 using paired-end 100 bp reads. As for the original processing: SOAPnuke was used to process the raw data, with reads discarded if the reads contained adapters or uncalled bases, had a mean Phred below 15, or lacked an exact constant-primer or identifier match. High-quality paired reads were merged with COPE v1.2.5, and unique nucleotide sequences were defined as clonotypes. MiTCR v1.1 was used to align clonotypes to the IMGT TRBV, TRBD and TRBJ reference segments. Only V-J combinations with frequency above 0.0001, covering 99.2% of repertoires, were analysed. A TCS score was defined as the ratio between F50 (clonal expansion) and ExV (chaos), using BLOSUM62-based TCRdist between CDR3 peptides within each V-J. Welch's t-statistics and random forest reduced just over 500 V-J features to 13, which were used in a naive Bayes classifier (R e1071). Using fastp trimming at Q25 and MiXCR clonotype assembly, TCRdb reanalyzed the public sequencing data and kept in-frame beta chains. Rows with a matching CDR3 protein are joined into one entry that keeps the most common DNA and genes. Here the V and J calls rest on TCRdb's processing, not on the authors' analysis. Present in this sample are hundreds of thousands of distinct CDR3 sequences, 13% of which were seen just once. Of the sample, around a tenth is held by the ten largest clones.

The source material was blood. The rearranged chain carries TRBV7-2 and TRBJ2-5; 8 of the junction bases match TRBD2. This TCR was recovered from a woman under 30 with Graves' hyperthyroidism. The encoded CDR3 is CASSSRASGLGQETQYF. In nucleotides, the sequence is TGTGCCAGCAGCTCACGGGCTAGCGGGCTTGGGCAAGAGACCCAGTACTTC.